This is a list of T cell receptor beta chains from one sample in a study of T cells in Graves' hyperthyroidism and ophthalmopathy. TCRdb recomputed calls from the multiplex PCR reads with MiXCR, one row per CDR3 protein. The sample has fewer than 550,000 distinct CDR3 sequences, approximately 25% seen once. Material for sequencing was blood. These TCRs come from a woman aged 25 to 39 with Graves' ophthalmopathy. The conserved cysteine and the conserved F or W are not part of the CDR3 here.

j_call v_call cdr3_aa
TRBJ1-2 TRBV27 ASSLSGGKGYT
TRBJ2-7 TRBV12-3/TRBV12-4 ASSPLGTGHEQY
TRBJ2-5 TRBV4-2 ASSLWDRETQY
TRBJ1-5 TRBV6-2/TRBV6-3 ASSHRDSKMYSNQPQH
TRBJ1-2 TRBV19 ASTTAVGSNPYGYT
TRBJ2-5 TRBV6-5 ASKPIQGVEY
TRBJ2-3 TRBV20-1 SATLSTDTQY
TRBJ1-2 TRBV10-3 AISEPDRGSYGYT
TRBJ1-2 TRBV2 ASSGDGGNGYT
TRBJ1-2 TRBV6-5 ASLMGMTGGYT
TRBJ1-1 TRBV20-1 SAEKNTEAF
TRBJ1-2 TRBV28 ASSLLGSGYT
TRBJ2-7 TRBV6-2/TRBV6-3 ASSSPWTSGRGTYEQY
TRBJ1-2 TRBV6-1 ASTEQGLGYT
TRBJ2-5 TRBV15 ATSSRVQETQY
TRBJ2-5 TRBV28 ASFGGKETQY
TRBJ2-5 TRBV28 ASRPTSVETQY
TRBJ1-3 TRBV7-6 ASSFYDRDGNTIY
TRBJ2-5 TRBV7-8 ASGPGTYETATQY
TRBJ2-5 TRBV6-5 ASSYSGLAGVETQY
TRBJ2-7 TRBV6-2/TRBV6-3 ASRRTGGSGYEQY
TRBJ1-1 TRBV12-3/TRBV12-4 ASSPAGDRGGSAF